The source of this T cell receptor (beta chain) is a study of TIL therapy for anti-PD-1-resistant metastatic lung cancer. Study-wide context: Progressing patients received lymphodepletion, expanded TIL infusion and IL-2. Several tumors were EGFR-mutant and two were ALK-rearranged.

The immunoSEQ assay was v3. Generated by immunoSEQ multiplex PCR, the TCRdb table keeps only in-frame clones and is missing some. This table has 55,000 or so clones, approximately 75% appearing once. This CDR3 has 15 amino acids. The V end was cut by 2 bases, the J end by 1 base, with 10 bases between. CDR1 and CDR2 from the germline V gene are MDHEN and SYDVKM. Time point here: pre-treatment sample, taken before nivolumab and TIL therapy. Stage 4 NSCLC adults joined between 2017 and early 2020. Material: blood, obtained at baseline. The origin of this receptor is a person aged 25 to 80 with non-small cell lung cancer. The J gene is TRBJ2-3, the V gene TRBV28, with a weak D call TRBD1 (6 bases). The CDR3 DNA follows: TGTGCCAGCAGTTTAGGGACACGGGGCACAGATACGCAGTATTTT. This codes for CASSLGTRGTDTQYF.